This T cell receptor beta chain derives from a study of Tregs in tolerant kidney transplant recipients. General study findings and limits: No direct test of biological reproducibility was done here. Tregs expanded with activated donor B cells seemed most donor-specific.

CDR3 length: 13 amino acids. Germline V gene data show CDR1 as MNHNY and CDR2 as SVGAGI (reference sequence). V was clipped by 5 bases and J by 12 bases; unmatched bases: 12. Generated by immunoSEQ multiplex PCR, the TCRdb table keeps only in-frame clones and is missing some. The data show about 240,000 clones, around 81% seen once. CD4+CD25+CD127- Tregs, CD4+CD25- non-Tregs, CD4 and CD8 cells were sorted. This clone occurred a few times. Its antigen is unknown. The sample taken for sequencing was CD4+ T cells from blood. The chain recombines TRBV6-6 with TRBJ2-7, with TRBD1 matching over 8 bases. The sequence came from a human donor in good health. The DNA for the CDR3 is TGTGCCAGCAGTACCCGGGACAGGAGACATCGGTACTTC. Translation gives CASSTRDRRHRYF.